These T cell receptor beta chains were read from a single sample in a study of CD8+ T cells in alopecia areata. Measured with immunoSEQ multiplex PCR; TCRdb has only the in-frame clones, and not every one. The data show more than 100,000 clones, 50% to 55% seen once. This material consisted of CD4+ T cells sorted from blood, taken at week 4, from a patient treated with tofacitinib. These receptors were obtained from a human donor with alopecia areata. Each CDR3 is given with its conserved first and last residue. D genes are given only for firm matches. Rows may omit the clone size; those that give it use once, few, many or a size class.

J,V,D,size,DNA,CDR3
TRBJ2-5,TRBV4-2,-,-,TGTGCCAGCAGCCAAGCTGGGGGTGTAGGGGAGACCCAGTACTTC,CASSQAGGVGETQYF
TRBJ1-2,TRBV5-1,-,-,TGCGCCAGCAGCTTGGAGACGGGCTACTATGGCTACACCTTC,CASSLETGYYGYTF
TRBJ2-3,TRBV9,-,few,TGTGCCAGCAGCGCGACTACCGATACGCAGTATTTT,CASSATTDTQYF
TRBJ2-1,TRBV4-2,TRBD2,-,TGTGCCAGCAGCCAAGAACTGACTAGCGGGAGTAATGAGCAGTTCTTC,CASSQELTSGSNEQFF
TRBJ1-4,TRBV30,-,-,TGTGCCTGGAAGAGGGGGGTCGGGTCTAATGAAAAACTGTTTTTT,CAWKRGVGSNEKLFF
TRBJ2-1,TRBV10-3,TRBD2,-,TGTGCCATCACCGAGCGGGAGAACAATGAGCAGTTCTTC,CAITERENNEQFF
TRBJ2-7,TRBV10-2,TRBD2,few,TGCGCCAGCAGTGCGGGCGGGAGGCATAGCTCCTACGAGCAGTACTTC,CASSAGGRHSSYEQYF
TRBJ1-2,TRBV29-1,-,few,TGCAGCGTTGTGGGGGTGAACTCCTATGGCTACACCTTC,CSVVGVNSYGYTF
TRBJ1-5,TRBV30,TRBD1,-,TGTGCCTGGAGTGAGACAGGGACGAATCAGCCCCAGCATTTT,CAWSETGTNQPQHF
TRBJ1-1,TRBV29-1,-,few,TGCAGCGTTGAATGGAGCAATGAAGCTTTCTTT,CSVEWSNEAFF
TRBJ2-2,TRBV7-3,-,-,TGTGCCAGCAGCTTAGCGCGGGGACCGTTTTTT,CASSLARGPFF
TRBJ2-1,TRBV15,-,-,TGTGCCACCAGCAGAGGCAACACGCTGGCCAATGAGCAGTTCTTC,CATSRGNTLANEQFF
TRBJ2-1,TRBV5-6,-,-,TGTGCCAGCAGCCTAGGACGAAATGAGCAGTTCTTC,CASSLGRNEQFF
TRBJ2-3,TRBV2,-,-,TGTGCCAGCAAAACACGGGGGACAGATACGCAGTATTTT,CASKTRGTDTQYF
TRBJ1-1,TRBV29-1,-,-,TGCAGCGTTCAGCGGGATTCAGCTTTCTTT,CSVQRDSAFF
TRBJ1-1,TRBV18,-,-,TGTGCCAGCTCATCTGGACCGACCCGAGGGCTGAACACTGAAGCTTTCTTT,CASSSGPTRGLNTEAFF
TRBJ2-2,TRBV29-1,-,-,TGCAGCGTGACGAACACCGGGGAGCTGTTTTTT,CSVTNTGELFF